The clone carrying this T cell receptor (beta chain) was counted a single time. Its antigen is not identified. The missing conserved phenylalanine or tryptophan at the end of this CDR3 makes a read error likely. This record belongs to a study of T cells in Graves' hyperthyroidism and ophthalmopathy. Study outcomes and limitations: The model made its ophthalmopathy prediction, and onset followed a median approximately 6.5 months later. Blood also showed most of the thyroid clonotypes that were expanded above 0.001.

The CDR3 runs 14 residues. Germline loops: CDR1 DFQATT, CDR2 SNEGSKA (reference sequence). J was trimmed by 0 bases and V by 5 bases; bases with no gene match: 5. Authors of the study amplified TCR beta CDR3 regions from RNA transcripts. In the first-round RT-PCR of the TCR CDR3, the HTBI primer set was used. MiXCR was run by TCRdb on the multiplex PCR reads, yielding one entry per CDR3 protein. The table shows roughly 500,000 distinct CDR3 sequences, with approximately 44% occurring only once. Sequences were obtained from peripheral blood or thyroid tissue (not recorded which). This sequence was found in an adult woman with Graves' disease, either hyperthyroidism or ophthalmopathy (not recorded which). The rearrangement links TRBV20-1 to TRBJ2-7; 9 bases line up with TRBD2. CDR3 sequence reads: CSAPKAGGSYEQYC. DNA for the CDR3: TGCAGTGCTCCGAAAGCGGGAGGCTCCTACGAGCAGTACTGC.